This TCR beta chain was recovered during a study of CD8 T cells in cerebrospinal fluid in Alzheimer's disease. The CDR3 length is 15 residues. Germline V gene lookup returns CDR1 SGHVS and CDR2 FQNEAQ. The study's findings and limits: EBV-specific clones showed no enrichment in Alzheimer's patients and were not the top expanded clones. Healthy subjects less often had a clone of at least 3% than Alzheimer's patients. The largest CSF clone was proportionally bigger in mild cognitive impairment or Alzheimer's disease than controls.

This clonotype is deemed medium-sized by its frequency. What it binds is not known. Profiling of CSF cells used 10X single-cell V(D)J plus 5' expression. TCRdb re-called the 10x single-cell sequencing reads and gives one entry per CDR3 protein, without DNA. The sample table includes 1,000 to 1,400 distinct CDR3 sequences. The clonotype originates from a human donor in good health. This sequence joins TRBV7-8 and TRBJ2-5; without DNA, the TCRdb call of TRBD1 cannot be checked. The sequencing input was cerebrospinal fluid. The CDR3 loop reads CASSLDQGAEETQYF.